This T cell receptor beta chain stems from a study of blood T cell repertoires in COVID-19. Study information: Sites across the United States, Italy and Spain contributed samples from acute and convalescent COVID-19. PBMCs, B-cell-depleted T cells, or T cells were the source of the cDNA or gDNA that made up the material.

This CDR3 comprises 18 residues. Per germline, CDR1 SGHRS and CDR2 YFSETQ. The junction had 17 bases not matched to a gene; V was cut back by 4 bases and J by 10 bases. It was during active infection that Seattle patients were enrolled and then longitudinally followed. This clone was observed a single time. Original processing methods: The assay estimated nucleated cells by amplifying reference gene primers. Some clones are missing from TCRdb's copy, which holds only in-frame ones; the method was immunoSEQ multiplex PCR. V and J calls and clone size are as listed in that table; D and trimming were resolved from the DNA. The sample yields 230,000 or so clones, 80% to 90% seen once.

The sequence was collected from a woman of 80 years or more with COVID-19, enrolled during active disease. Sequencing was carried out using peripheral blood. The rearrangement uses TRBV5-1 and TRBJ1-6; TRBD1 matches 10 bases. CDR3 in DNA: TGCGCCAGCAGCCCCTGGCTGGGACAGGGGATTGTTGGCTCACCCCTCCACTTT. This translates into CASSPWLGQGIVGSPLHF.